The rows below give T cell receptor beta chains drawn from one sample of a study of blood T cell repertoires in COVID-19. Assay: immunoSEQ multiplex PCR; the TCRdb copy retains only in-frame clones and omits some. The sample consists of 50,000 or so clones, 90% of them appearing once. The sample taken for sequencing was peripheral blood. Receptors originate from a human donor with active COVID-19. The donor label of this sample is uncertain. The CDR3 runs from the conserved cysteine through the conserved F or W. Each record gives: D gene, J gene, V gene, CDR3 protein. D genes are given only for firm matches.

>NA|TRBJ1-6|TRBV11-2
CASSLSRGLGSPLHF
>TRBD1|TRBJ1-5|TRBV6-1
CASGGQDYNQPQHF
>NA|TRBJ2-1|TRBV27
CASSSMGQPYNEQFF
>NA|TRBJ2-3|TRBV9
CASSVGPGFADTQYF
>TRBD1|TRBJ1-2|TRBV2
CASSRAGGNYGYTF
>NA|TRBJ1-5|TRBV19
CASSIGQYYQPQHF
>NA|TRBJ2-2|TRBV11-2
CASSPGVGELFF
>TRBD1|TRBJ1-1|TRBV7-3
CASSMRGQKNTEAFF
>NA|TRBJ1-3|TRBV4-3
CASGPGHPSSGNTIYF
>TRBD2|TRBJ2-7|TRBV5-5
CASSWTSASYEQYF
>NA|TRBJ2-2|TRBV9
CASSRAGGTGELFF
>TRBD1|TRBJ1-5|TRBV19
CASSIDRQGYQPQHF
>TRBD1|TRBJ2-2|TRBV19
CASSPRQGTGELFF
>NA|TRBJ2-1|TRBV11-2
CASRVELSSYNEQFF
>TRBD1|TRBJ2-1|TRBV19
CASSIEGQGAYNEQFF
>TRBD1|TRBJ1-4|TRBV19
CASSITHRTGAEEKLFF
>NA|TRBJ2-5|TRBV7-8
CASSLATRPPTQYF
>NA|TRBJ2-2|TRBV18
CASSPYKTGDGTGELFF
>NA|TRBJ2-1|TRBV9
CASSAGQPPYNEQFF
>NA|TRBJ2-7|TRBV12-3/TRBV12-4
CASTSGIVEQYF
>TRBD1|TRBJ2-3|TRBV6-2/TRBV6-3
CASSYSNSGQGATDTQYF
>TRBD1|TRBJ1-2|TRBV5-1
CASSLMGTDTNYGYTF
>NA|TRBJ2-5|TRBV6-2/TRBV6-3
CASSYVQVGETQYF
>TRBD1|TRBJ1-4|TRBV18
CASSPWTGTNEKLFF
>TRBD1|TRBJ2-6|TRBV5-1
CASSLARQGAGGANVLTF
>NA|TRBJ2-5|TRBV11-2
CASSYQGGQETQYF
>TRBD2|TRBJ2-1|TRBV2
CASSDRTSVTYNEQFF
>NA|TRBJ2-1|TRBV7-9
CASSYEESGQFF
>NA|TRBJ2-2|TRBV12-1
CASSSPGLAGGPTSNTGELFF
>TRBD2|TRBJ2-7|TRBV4-2
CASSRGWEWASGSPTYEQYF
>TRBD2|TRBJ2-1|TRBV7-9
CASSLAGGYNEQFF
>NA|TRBJ1-2|TRBV27
CASQLGAGAPGYTF
>NA|TRBJ1-4|TRBV10-3
CAISPVRGLATNEKLFF
>NA|TRBJ2-1|TRBV16
CASSQSRTTNNEQFF
>TRBD2|TRBJ2-2|TRBV4-1
CASSHGGTGGANTGELFF
>NA|TRBJ1-2|TRBV6-4
CASSDSRWPNYGYTF
>NA|TRBJ2-5|TRBV29-1
CSVEVGLNPATQYF
>TRBD1|TRBJ1-1|TRBV29-1
CSVTGMNTEAFF
>NA|TRBJ2-7|TRBV3-1/TRBV3-2
CASSQDSMVYEQYF
>TRBD2|TRBJ2-3|TRBV7-9
CASSSGLADFPDTQYF
>NA|TRBJ1-1|TRBV7-3
CASSLKPRDTEAFF
>NA|TRBJ2-5|TRBV4-3
CASSQDPRTEETQYF